The sequence of this T cell receptor beta chain was determined in a study of blood T cell repertoires in COVID-19. The germline gives CDR1 KGHDR, CDR2 SFDVKD. The ends were cut back, 5 bases at V and 13 bases at J, with 5 bases in the middle. The CDR3 length is 9 residues. Original processing notes: Amplification of reference gene primers provided the estimated nucleated cell counts. Assay used: immunoSEQ multiplex PCR; TCRdb lists only in-frame clones, some missing. V, J and clone size derive from that table, while D and trimming were established from the DNA sequence. The sample shows some 54,000 clones, about nine tenths of them seen only once.

Sequenced input: peripheral blood. The V gene is TRBV24-1, the J gene TRBJ1-3, with unresolved D. This TCR came from a man in his fifties or sixties with acute or convalescent COVID-19. The CDR3 bases are TGTGCCACCAGTGCGGTAATATATTTT. Protein product: CATSAVIYF.